This T cell receptor beta chain was retrieved from a study of control samples from healthy donors and cancer patients. CDR1 is SNHLY and CDR2 is FYNNEI in the germline V gene. This CDR3 has 15 residues. The V end was cut by 1 base, the J end by 0 bases, with 8 bases between. Data came from immunoSEQ multiplex PCR; TCRdb stores just in-frame clones and leaves some out. Of approximately 80,000 clones listed, around 92% were seen once; the top ten hold about 15%. The source material was blood. This TCR derives from a man between 25 and 39 years old in good health. The V and J genes are TRBV2 and TRBJ2-3; possible D gene TRBD1, 5 bases. CDR3 sequence: CASSEEGFSTDTQYF. CDR3 nucleotides: TGTGCCAGCAGTGAAGAGGGGTTTAGCACAGATACGCAGTATTTT.